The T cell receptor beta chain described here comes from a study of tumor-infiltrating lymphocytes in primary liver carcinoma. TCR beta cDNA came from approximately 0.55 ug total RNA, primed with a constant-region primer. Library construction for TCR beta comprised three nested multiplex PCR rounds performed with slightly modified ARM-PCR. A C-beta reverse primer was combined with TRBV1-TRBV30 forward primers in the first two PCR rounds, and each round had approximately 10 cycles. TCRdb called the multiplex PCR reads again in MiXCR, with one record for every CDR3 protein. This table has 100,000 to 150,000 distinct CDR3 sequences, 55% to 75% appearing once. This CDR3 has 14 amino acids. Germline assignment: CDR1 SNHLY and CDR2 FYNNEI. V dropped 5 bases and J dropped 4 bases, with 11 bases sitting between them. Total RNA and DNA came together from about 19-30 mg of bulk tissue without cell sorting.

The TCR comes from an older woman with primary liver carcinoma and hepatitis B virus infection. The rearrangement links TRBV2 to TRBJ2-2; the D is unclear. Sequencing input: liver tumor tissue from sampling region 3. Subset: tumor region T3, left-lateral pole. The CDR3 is CASSQYISTGELFF. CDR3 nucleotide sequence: TGTGCCAGCAGTCAATACATAAGCACCGGGGAGCTGTTTTTT.